A single sample gave rise to the 15 T cell receptor beta chains below, sequenced in a study of CD8 T cells in Susac syndrome. The authors reverse transcribed roughly 0.5 to 1 ug RNA with random hexamers. TCRdb re-derived calls from the immunoSEQ multiplex PCR reads in MiXCR, one entry per CDR3 protein. The sample yields around 100,000 distinct CDR3 sequences, about 95% seen once. The sequenced sample consisted of CD8+ T cells from PBMCs. The receptors stem from a human donor with Susac syndrome.

J is TRBJ1-2 and V is TRBV6-5; D remains unclear. Trimming shortened V by 6 bases and J by 0 bases, and 5 bases separated the two germline ends. Germline V gene data show CDR1 as MNHEY and CDR2 as SVGAGI. The CDR3 runs to 12 residues. CDR3 region: CASRGANYGYTF. The CDR3 nucleotides read TGTGCCAGCAGGGGAGCTAACTATGGCTACACCTTC.

This clonotype was seen only once. The gene calls are TRBV2 and TRBJ1-3; D gene ambiguous. This CDR3 contains 15 residues. V lost 2 bases and J 4 bases, leaving 12 bases between the germline ends. Germline assignment: CDR1 SNHLY and CDR2 FYNNEI. The CDR3 is CASSELSLRGNTIYF. CDR3 DNA: TGTGCCAGCAGTGAACTGAGCCTGCGCGGAAACACCATATATTTT.

The chain has TRBV20-1 and TRBJ2-1, with D perhaps assigned TRBD1 or TRBD2 (5 bases each). This CDR3 has 14 residues. The V end was cut by 3 bases, the J end by 9 bases, with 18 bases between. Germline CDR1 and CDR2: DFQATT and SNEGSKA (reference sequence). CDR3 in amino acids: CSARDRDPPREQFF. CDR3 nucleotide sequence: TGCAGTGCTAGGGATCGGGACCCCCCGCGTGAGCAGTTCTTC.

The chain has TRBV12-3 or TRBV12-4 and TRBJ2-2; 7 bases map to TRBD1. V dropped 6 bases and J dropped 0; count of bases not matched to a gene: 7. CDR3 length: 16 amino acids. CDR3 loop: CASSPDRPANTGELFF. The CDR3 DNA follows: TGTGCCAGCAGCCCGGACAGGCCCGCGAACACCGGGGAGCTGTTTTTT.

The rearrangement joins TRBV10-2 to TRBJ2-7; D is uncertain. V lost 8 bases and J 6 bases, leaving 5 bases between the germline ends. Germline-derived CDR1 and CDR2 are WSHSY and SAAADI. The CDR3 spans 9 residues. The CDR3 protein is CASGLEQYF. CDR3 coding DNA: TGCGCCAGCGGCCTCGAGCAGTACTTC.

The genes are TRBV9 and TRBJ2-3; no reliable D call. The V gene's germline CDR1 is SGDLS and CDR2 YYNGEE. This CDR3 spans 11 amino acids. The V end lost 2 bases, the J end lost 6 bases, and 4 bases lay between the germline ends. CDR3 region: CASSVADTQYF. The DNA for the CDR3 is TGTGCCAGCAGCGTTGCGGATACGCAGTATTTT.

The chain uses TRBV6-6 and TRBJ2-5, with a weak D call TRBD1 (6 bases). The V and J ends lost 5 bases and 0 bases respectively, with 13 bases between them. CDR1 is MNHNY, CDR2 SVGAGI, per germline (reference sequence). This CDR3 has 15 amino acids. CDR3 coding DNA: TGTGCCAGCAGTCCCCAGGGGCAAGACCAAGAGACCCAGTACTTC. It codes for CASSPQGQDQETQYF.

This CDR3 is CSARGPWVGYGYTF. DNA of the CDR3: TGCAGTGCTAGAGGTCCGTGGGTTGGGTATGGCTACACCTTC. This chain joins TRBV20-1 and TRBJ1-2; D gene unclear. CDR3 length: 14 amino acids. The V and J ends lost 1 base and 5 bases respectively, with 14 bases between them. CDR1 and CDR2 (germline): DFQATT, SNEGSKA (reference sequence).

The CDR3 bases are TGTGCCAGCAGCCTCGGGACGTCCGGAGAGCAGTACTTC. Its translation is CASSLGTSGEQYF. V and J are TRBV7-3 and TRBJ2-7; perhaps D is TRBD1 or TRBD2 (5 bases each). Trimming removed 5 bases at V and 7 bases at J, with 15 bases between. The CDR3 contains 13 residues. Germline values: CDR1 SGHTA, CDR2 FQGTGA.

The chain is built from TRBV4-1 and TRBJ1-5; no reliable D call. Germline values: CDR1 MGHRA, CDR2 YSYEKL. Between the trimmed V and J ends, which lost 1 base and 6 bases, there was a span of 10 bases. The CDR3 is made up of 14 amino acids. The CDR3 sequence is CASSQVSGVQPQHF. Written as DNA, the CDR3 is TGCGCCAGCAGCCAAGTATCGGGTGTTCAGCCCCAGCATTTT.

This clonotype was seen more than once but under ten times. The rearrangement links TRBV13 to TRBJ2-7; no reliable D call. V was shortened by 5 bases and J by 0 bases, with 14 bases between the two germline ends. Germline values: CDR1 PRHDT, CDR2 FYEKMQ (reference sequence). The CDR3 is 15 residues long. CDR3: CASSPQPDGSYEQYF. The DNA of the CDR3 is TGTGCCAGCAGCCCTCAACCGGACGGCTCCTACGAGCAGTACTTC.

The J gene is TRBJ2-1, the V gene TRBV10-3; maybe TRBD1 (6 bases). Germline loops: CDR1 ENHRY, CDR2 SYGVKD. The CDR3 is made up of 11 amino acids. Trimming pared 4 bases from V and 8 bases from J, leaving 6 bases between. CDR3 protein: CAISAGDEQFF. CDR3 sequence (DNA): TGTGCCATCAGTGCAGGGGATGAGCAGTTCTTC.

This clonotype came up a few times. The V call is TRBV18, the J call TRBJ2-7; 12 bases align to TRBD2. In germline, CDR1 is KGHSH, CDR2 LQKENI. With 3 bases clipped from V and 4 bases from J, the junction kept 4 bases outside the gene matches. This CDR3 region has 15 residues. The CDR3: CASSPTSGSTYEQYF. The CDR3 DNA sequence: TGTGCCAGCTCACCGACTAGCGGGAGCACTTACGAGCAGTACTTC.

The chain carries TRBV29-1 and TRBJ2-7; no definite D call. Germline CDR1 reads SQVTM; CDR2 reads ANQGSEA. CDR3 size: 11 residues. Trimming removed 2 bases at V and 0 bases at J, with 2 bases between. CDR3 residues: CSVENSYEQYF. CDR3 sequence (DNA): TGCAGCGTTGAAAACTCCTACGAGCAGTACTTC.

The chain carries TRBV15 and TRBJ2-1; tentatively, D is TRBD2 (5 bases). The CDR3 length is 13 residues. Germline V gives CDR1 LNHNV, CDR2 YYDKDF (reference sequence). Between the trimmed V and J ends, which lost 2 bases and 3 bases, there was a span of 5 bases. As DNA, the CDR3 is TGTGCCACCAGCAGAACTAGCTACAATGAGCAGTTCTTC. Encoded protein: CATSRTSYNEQFF.